The 6 T cell receptor beta chains given below trace back to one sample, sequenced in a study of Tregs in tolerant kidney transplant recipients. TCRdb keeps only in-frame clones here, not all; method: immunoSEQ multiplex PCR. The listing contains around 48,000 clones. The sample in question was CD4+ T cells from blood, obtained before the transplant. The receptor source for this set is a human donor who received a combined kidney and bone marrow transplant.

A word on this clone: The CDR3 is cut off 3 residues early in the read; its end comes from the germline J gene. The V gene is TRBV20-1, the J gene TRBJ2-1; D is tentatively TRBD1 or TRBD2 (5 bases each). Trimming removed 1 base at V and 9 bases at J, with 16 bases between. This CDR3 contains 14 residues. CDR1 is DFQATT and CDR2 is SNEGSKA in the germline V gene (reference sequence). CDR3 DNA (partial): TGCAGTGCTAGAGCCCGGGCAGGGAGAAGTGAG. Its translation is CSARARAGRSE. The entire CDR3 reads CSARARAGRSEQFF.

Comments on this clone: The CDR3 goes on 3 residues after the read ends, and that part is filled in from the germline J gene. V usage is TRBV20-1 and J usage is TRBJ1-1; D is unresolved. This CDR3 region has 13 residues. V lost 6 bases, J lost 2 bases, and 13 bases lay in between. Germline loops: CDR1 DFQATT, CDR2 SNEGSKA (reference sequence). The CDR3 is CSAPSTINTEAFF. CDR3 DNA (partial): TGCAGTGCGCCCTCGACAATTAACACTGAA.

About this clone itself: The read ends 3 residues before the CDR3 terminus; that terminus is restored from the germline J gene. The chain has TRBV20-1 and TRBJ2-1; no clear D gene. This CDR3 is 13 amino acids long. With 4 bases removed from V and 1 base from J, the gap between germline ends came to 8 bases. Germline loops: CDR1 DFQATT, CDR2 SNEGSKA (reference sequence). CDR3 bases read: TGCAGTGCTATGTCGCGATCCTACAATGAG. Its protein product is CSAMSRSYNE. The CDR3 reads in full as CSAMSRSYNEQFF.

As regards this clone: The read ends 3 residues shy of where the CDR3 ends; the end is completed using the germline J gene. The J gene is TRBJ1-1, the V gene TRBV29-1; D perhaps matches TRBD1 (6 bases). The CDR3 spans 12 residues. Trimming left V 4 bases short and J 1 base short, with 7 bases between. Germline CDR1 is SQVTM and CDR2 is ANQGSEA. The sequenced CDR3 bases are TGCAGCGTTGGCAGGGGGAACACTGAA. This sequence encodes CSVGRGNTE. The CDR3, in full, reads CSVGRGNTEAFF. Together with reference TRBV29-1 and TRBJ1-1, the CDR3 gives the full variable domain: SAVISQKPSRDICQRGTSLTIQCQVDSQVTMMFWYRQQPGQSLTLIATANQGSEATYESGFVIDKFPISRPNLTFSTLTVSNMSPEDSSIYLCSVGRGNTEAFFGQGTRLTVV.

On this clone itself: The read halts 3 residues ahead of the CDR3 end, with the missing end drawn from the germline J gene. This chain joins TRBV13 and TRBJ2-3, with a possible D match to TRBD2 (6 bases). Germline V gene sequence: CDR1 PRHDT, CDR2 FYEKMQ (reference sequence). The CDR3 sequence is 14 residues long. Trimming took 0 bases from V and 4 from J, leaving 8 bases between them. The CDR3 is CASSLGGGPDTQYF. Incomplete CDR3 DNA: TGTGCCAGCAGCTTAGGCGGAGGGCCAGATACG.

CDR3 DNA (partial): TGTGCCTGGAGTCGACAGGGCGGTCAGCCC. It encodes CAWSRQGGQP. The whole CDR3 sequence is CAWSRQGGQPQHF. The chain recombines TRBV30 with TRBJ1-5; TRBD1 matches 7 bases. The read ends 3 residues shy of where the CDR3 ends; the end is completed using the germline J gene. Trimming removed 2 bases from V and 6 bases from J; junction bases left unmatched: 4. The CDR3 has 13 amino acids. In germline, CDR1 is GTSNPN, CDR2 SVGIG (reference sequence).